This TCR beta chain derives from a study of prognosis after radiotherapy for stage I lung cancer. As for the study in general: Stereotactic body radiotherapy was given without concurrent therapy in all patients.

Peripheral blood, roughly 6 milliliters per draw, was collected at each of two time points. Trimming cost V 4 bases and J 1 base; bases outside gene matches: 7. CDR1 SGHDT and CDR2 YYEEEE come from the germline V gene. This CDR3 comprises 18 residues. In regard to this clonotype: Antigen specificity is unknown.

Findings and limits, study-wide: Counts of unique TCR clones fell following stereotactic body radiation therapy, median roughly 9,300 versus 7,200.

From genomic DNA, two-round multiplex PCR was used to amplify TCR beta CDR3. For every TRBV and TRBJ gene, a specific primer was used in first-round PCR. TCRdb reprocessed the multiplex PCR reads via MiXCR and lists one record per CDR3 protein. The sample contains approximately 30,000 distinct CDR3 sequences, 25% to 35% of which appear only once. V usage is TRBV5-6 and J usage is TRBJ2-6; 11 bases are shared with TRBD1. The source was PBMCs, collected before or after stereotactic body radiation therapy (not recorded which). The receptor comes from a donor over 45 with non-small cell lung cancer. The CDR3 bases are TGTGCCAGCAGCCCCGGCGGACAGGGGGCATCTGGGGCCAACGTCCTGACTTTC. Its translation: CASSPGGQGASGANVLTF.